This is a list of T cell receptor beta chains from one sample in a study of vaccination effects on CD4 cells after COVID-19. The antigens for these receptors are not known. Sequencing used immunoSEQ multiplex PCR; TCRdb keeps in-frame clones, though not all of them. The sample holds approximately 30,000 clones; 75% to 85% are singletons and the top ten take 25% to 35%. Sequencing was performed on CD4+ T cells from PBMCs cultured with SARS-CoV-2 spike peptides, taken before COVID-19 vaccination. The receptors derive from a human donor who received a COVID-19 vaccine. The CDR3 runs from the conserved cysteine through the conserved F or W. Each record gives: V gene, J gene, clone size, D gene, CDR3 DNA, CDR3 protein. D genes are given only for firm matches. The listing skips clone size in some rows; elsewhere it reads once, few, many or a size class.

>TRBV6-1|TRBJ2-7|.|TRBD1
TGTGCCAGCAGTGATGGACAGGGGGTCCCCGAGCAGTACTTC
CASSDGQGVPEQYF
>TRBV10-3|TRBJ1-2|once|.
TGTGCCATCAGTGATAGGGTAATTCAGGGACTCTCTAACTATGGCTACACCTTC
CAISDRVIQGLSNYGYTF
>TRBV9|TRBJ1-4|.|.
TGTGCCAGCAGCGGGACTTCTAATGAAAAACTGTTTTTT
CASSGTSNEKLFF
>TRBV5-1|TRBJ2-7|.|TRBD2
TGCGCCAGCAGCTTGGGGGTTGGTAGCGGGGTCTACGAGCAGTACTTC
CASSLGVGSGVYEQYF
>TRBV9|TRBJ1-2|.|.
TGTGCCAGCAGCGTAGGTTTACAGTTTACCTATGGCTACACCTTC
CASSVGLQFTYGYTF
>TRBV9|TRBJ1-1|.|.
TGTGCCAGCAGCGTAGGAGGGGGGAGCACTGAAGCTTTCTTT
CASSVGGGSTEAFF
>TRBV12-5|TRBJ1-1|once|TRBD1
TGTGCTAGTGGTTTGGTACTGGGGCAGGGGGCACGGATGGGCACTGAAGCTTTCTTT
CASGLVLGQGARMGTEAFF
>TRBV7-2|TRBJ1-2|few|.
TGTGCCAGCAGCTTAGAGAAGCCCAAGGACACGTTC
CASSLEKPKDTF
>TRBV6-6|TRBJ1-5|.|.
TGTGCCAGCAGTTACTTTCAGGGAGATCAGCCCCAGCATTTT
CASSYFQGDQPQHF
>TRBV3-1/TRBV3-2|TRBJ2-7|once|TRBD1
TGTGCCAGCAGCCGTATGGACAGGTCCTACGAGCAGTACTTC
CASSRMDRSYEQYF
>TRBV7-9|TRBJ2-7|.|.
TGTGCCAGCAGCGAACTATCTATTAGTAACTACGAGCAGTACTTC
CASSELSISNYEQYF
>TRBV7-6|TRBJ2-3|.|.
TGTGCCAGCAGCTTAAGAGGAGGGGGCACAGATACGCAGTATTTT
CASSLRGGGTDTQYF
>TRBV5-1|TRBJ2-3|.|.
TGCGCCAGCAGCTTGGCTAAGAACACAGATACGCAGTATTTT
CASSLAKNTDTQYF
>TRBV3-1/TRBV3-2|TRBJ2-7|.|TRBD1
TGTGCCAGCCAGGGACAGGGAGTCCACGAGCAGTACTTC
CASQGQGVHEQYF
>TRBV12-3/TRBV12-4|TRBJ2-7|.|.
TGTGCCAGCAGCTCTAACTTCTACGAGCAGTACTTC
CASSSNFYEQYF
>TRBV6-5|TRBJ1-2|.|TRBD1
TGTGCCAGCAGCCCCTGGGACAGTCCAGGCTACACCTTC
CASSPWDSPGYTF
>TRBV10-3|TRBJ2-1|.|TRBD2
TGTGCCATCAGTGACACCACCAGCGGGAGACATGAGCAGTTCTTC
CAISDTTSGRHEQFF
>TRBV28|TRBJ2-7|few|TRBD1
TGTGCCAGCAGTTCTTCAGGGGGCTCGGGAGAGCAGTACTTC
CASSSSGGSGEQYF
>TRBV24-1|TRBJ1-2|.|.
TGTGCCACCAGTGGTTCGGGACGGATCTATGGCTACACCTTC
CATSGSGRIYGYTF
>TRBV28|TRBJ2-2|.|TRBD2
TGTGCCAGCAGTTCCCAGGGACTAGCGGGAACCGGGGAGCTGTTTTTT
CASSSQGLAGTGELFF
>TRBV7-9|TRBJ1-4|.|TRBD1
TGTGCCAGCAGCGCCCGACAGGGGGCGGGGGAAAAACTGTTTTTT
CASSARQGAGEKLFF
>TRBV2|TRBJ1-2|.|TRBD1
TGTGCCAGCAGCGAGGGACAGGCACAACGTGGCTATGGCTACACCTTC
CASSEGQAQRGYGYTF
>TRBV18|TRBJ1-6|.|.
TGTGCCAGCTCACCAGGGCAGGGGATTGTAGCCCTCCACTTT
CASSPGQGIVALHF
>TRBV6-1|TRBJ2-3|.|.
TGTGCCAGCAGTGAGACTAGTTTCGCAGATACGCAGTATTTT
CASSETSFADTQYF
>TRBV4-2|TRBJ1-1|.|.
TGTGCCAGCAGCCAAGATCGTAGTCGCAACACTGAAGCTTTCTTT
CASSQDRSRNTEAFF
>TRBV12-3/TRBV12-4|TRBJ1-2|once|.
TGTGCCAGCAGTTCCCCGGGGGGGTATGGCTACACCTTC
CASSSPGGYGYTF
>TRBV4-1|TRBJ2-2|.|TRBD1
TGCGCCAGCAGCATCGGACAGGGAGGGAACACCGGGGAGCTGTTTTTT
CASSIGQGGNTGELFF
>TRBV5-3|TRBJ1-2|.|.
TGTGCCAGAAGGGAAGGAGGTGGGGTGACGAACTATGGCTACACCTTC
CARREGGGVTNYGYTF
>TRBV5-1|TRBJ2-5|.|TRBD1
TGCGCCAGCAGCTTGGGACAGGGCTCTCGCCAAGAGACCCAGTACTTC
CASSLGQGSRQETQYF
>TRBV4-1|TRBJ1-5|.|.
TGCGCCAGCAGCCAAACCGGGACCGCGATCAATCAGCCCCAGCATTTT
CASSQTGTAINQPQHF
>TRBV30|TRBJ1-2|.|.
TGTGCCTGGAGTGTAGGAGTTCCCACCTTC
CAWSVGVPTF
>TRBV29-1|TRBJ2-5|.|.
TGCAGCGTTGCTGGTGGGGGTGGGGCCCAGTACTTC
CSVAGGGGAQYF
>TRBV2|TRBJ2-1|.|.
TGTGCCAGCAGTGAAGCCGGGTTAGGAAACAATGAGCAGTTCTTC
CASSEAGLGNNEQFF
>TRBV28|TRBJ1-4|.|.
TGTGCCAGCAGGAAGACCAGGTATCCCAATGAAAAACTGTTTTTT
CASRKTRYPNEKLFF
>TRBV19|TRBJ2-6|.|TRBD1
TGTGCCAGTAGCCGGAACAGGGGGCCGTCTGGGGCCAACGTCCTGACTTTC
CASSRNRGPSGANVLTF
>TRBV7-9|TRBJ1-1|.|.
TGTGCCAGCAGCTTACCTCGGTGGGGGGTCACTGAAGCTTTCTTT
CASSLPRWGVTEAFF
>TRBV11-2|TRBJ2-6|.|.
TGTGCCAGCAGCTTAGGCCCACGGGGTAGGGTCTCTGGGGCCAACGTCCTGACTTTC
CASSLGPRGRVSGANVLTF
>TRBV10-3|TRBJ1-5|few|.
TGTGCCATCAGTGATGGCAGCAGCAATCAGCCCCAGCATTTT
CAISDGSSNQPQHF
>TRBV5-1|TRBJ2-3|.|TRBD1
TGCGCCAGCAGCTTGGGAGGGGGCGGCACAGATACGCAGTATTTT
CASSLGGGGTDTQYF
>TRBV29-1|TRBJ1-2|.|TRBD1
TGCAGCGTCCTTGACAGGGAAGGCTACACCTTC
CSVLDREGYTF
>TRBV2|TRBJ2-7|.|TRBD1
TGTGCCAGCATGGGAATGATAGGACAGGAGTCTTACGAGCAGTACTTC
CASMGMIGQESYEQYF
>TRBV20-1|TRBJ1-2|.|.
TGCAGTGCTAGTTTTGGGACCCGAGGGGGCTACACCTTC
CSASFGTRGGYTF
>TRBV5-1|TRBJ1-1|.|.
TGCGCCAGCAGCTTGGCGGCAAGGGAGAAAGCTTTCTTT
CASSLAAREKAFF
>TRBV3-1/TRBV3-2|TRBJ2-1|.|.
TGTGCCAGCAGCCAAGATCCCGGGGAACACAATGAGCAGTTCTTC
CASSQDPGEHNEQFF
>TRBV7-2|TRBJ1-5|.|.
TGTGCCAGCAGCTATTGGGGGTCTCAGCCCCAGCATTTT
CASSYWGSQPQHF
>TRBV5-6|TRBJ2-7|.|TRBD2
TGTGCCAGCAGCTTGGCCGGGGGGGTCTACGAGCAGTACTTC
CASSLAGGVYEQYF
>TRBV6-1|TRBJ1-3|.|.
TGTGCCAGCAGTGAACCCGTTTGGTTAGCAGGGGCGGACACCATATATTTT
CASSEPVWLAGADTIYF
>TRBV5-1|TRBJ1-2|.|.
TGCGCCAGCAGCTCCGTACAGTCCAACTATGGCTACACCTTC
CASSSVQSNYGYTF
>TRBV3-1/TRBV3-2|TRBJ2-7|.|.
TGTGCCAGCCGTAGTAGCGGCAGCTCCTACGAGCAGTACTTC
CASRSSGSSYEQYF
>TRBV3-1/TRBV3-2|TRBJ2-1|.|TRBD2
TGTGCCAGCAGCCCCTATGGGAAGCGGGAGGACAATGAGCAGTTCTTC
CASSPYGKREDNEQFF
>TRBV7-2|TRBJ1-2|.|TRBD1
TGTGCCACCAGCCCCCGACAGGGATCATTCGGCTACACCTTC
CATSPRQGSFGYTF
>TRBV5-1|TRBJ1-1|few|.
TGCGCCAGCAGCTTGCGGCCAACCCGTGAAGCTTTCTTT
CASSLRPTREAFF
>TRBV5-1|TRBJ2-7|.|.
TGCGCCAGCAGCTTGTCAGGGCCTTCCTACGAGCAGTACTTC
CASSLSGPSYEQYF